This note documents a single T cell receptor (beta chain) sequence. Its target is not known. This CDR3 is built from 14 residues. V was shortened by 4 bases and J by 1 base, with 10 bases between the two germline ends. Germline lookup yields CDR1 MNHEY and CDR2 SVGAGI. Patients had newly diagnosed, untreated stage II-IVA oral cavity squamous cell carcinoma. This sample was taken from a study of neoadjuvant anti-PD-1 for oral cavity cancer. Study overall: Patients without progression got a fourth dose around day 43.

PBMC libraries mostly used around 460 ng of input genomic DNA, with six replicates per sample. Method: immunoSEQ multiplex PCR; TCRdb's copy keeps in-frame clones and lacks some. The data contain fewer than 70,000 clones, roughly three quarters of them singletons. Overall study results and limits: Each response group had just a few patients in TCR analyses.

V and J are TRBV6-5 and TRBJ1-1; D ambiguous. The material sequenced was PBMCs, taken before nivolumab (anti-PD-1) treatment. The TCR comes from a person between 35 and 79 years old with oral cavity squamous cell carcinoma. The chain's CDR3 is CASSFLTRNTEAFF. CDR3 in DNA: TGTGCCAGCAGTTTTTTAACGAGGAACACTGAAGCTTTCTTT.